These 7 T cell receptor beta chains share one sample of origin, sequenced in a study of vaccination effects on CD4 cells after COVID-19. Before any sequencing was done, the ViraFEST assay used viral peptide pools to expand antigen-specific CD4+ T cells. Isolating CD4+ T cells followed about 10 days of culture. Every participant took two doses of the BNT162b2 or mRNA-1273 vaccine. Profiling relied on immunoSEQ multiplex PCR, and the TCRdb table lists in-frame clones only, not all of them. This sample has about 33,000 clones, with 82% found just once. No antigen is known for these receptors. The material sequenced was CD4+ T cells from PBMCs cultured with HCoV-NL63 spike peptides, taken after COVID-19 vaccination. The receptors come from a human donor who received a COVID-19 vaccine. Some clones in this sample may be carry-over from other donors' samples.

The chain recombines TRBV5-6 with TRBJ2-1; 12 bases fit TRBD2. Germline lookup yields CDR1 SGHDT and CDR2 YYEEEE. The CDR3 has 17 amino acids. After removal of 2 bases from V and 9 bases from J, the junction contained 12 bases not matched to a gene. CDR3 nucleotides: TGTGCCAGCAGCTTTGCTAGCGGGGGGGCCTTGGTGGGTGAGCAGTTCTTC. As protein: CASSFASGGALVGEQFF. Filled out from reference TRBV5-6 and TRBJ2-1, the complete variable domain reads DAGVTQSPTHLIKTRGQQVTLRCSPKSGHDTVSWYQQALGQGPQFIFQYYEEEERQRGNFPDRFSGHQFPNYSSELNVNALLLGDSALYLCASSFASGGALVGEQFFGPGTRLTVL.

The V gene is TRBV5-8, the J gene TRBJ2-4; 10 bases are a match to TRBD2. With 7 bases clipped from V and 1 base from J, the junction kept 14 bases outside the gene matches. The CDR3 runs to 18 residues. Germline V gives CDR1 SGHTS, CDR2 YDEGEE. The CDR3 region has the DNA TGTGCCAGCCCGGTTGGACTAGCGGTCTTTGTGGCCAAAAACATTCAGTACTTC. Translated: CASPVGLAVFVAKNIQYF.

The V and J genes are TRBV20-1 and TRBJ1-4; TRBD1 matches 9 bases. CDR3 length: 14 residues. Germline loops: CDR1 DFQATT, CDR2 SNEGSKA (reference sequence). Trimming at V came to 3 bases and at J to 6 bases, leaving 5 bases not matched to a gene. CDR3 coding DNA: TGCAGTGCTAGTAGCCGGGACAGGGATGAAAAACTGTTTTTT. It translates to CSASSRDRDEKLFF.

This chain uses TRBV6-5 with TRBJ2-3; 9 bases are shared with TRBD2. Germline trimming cut 5 bases from V and 3 bases from J; bases unmatched to any gene: 6. The CDR3 sequence is 15 residues long. The germline V gene has CDR1 MNHEY and CDR2 SVGAGI. The CDR3 spells CASSLVAGETDTQYF. Written as DNA, the CDR3 is TGTGCCAGCAGTCTAGTAGCGGGGGAGACAGATACGCAGTATTTT.

The chain is built from TRBV5-1 and TRBJ1-2, with D unclear. Germline-derived CDR1 and CDR2 are SGHRS and YFSETQ. The CDR3 contains 14 residues. V dropped 0 bases and J dropped 5 bases, with 11 bases sitting between them. The CDR3 sequence: CASSLEDVAYGYTF. The CDR3 coding sequence is TGCGCCAGCAGCTTGGAAGACGTAGCTTATGGCTACACCTTC.

This chain uses TRBV18 with TRBJ2-3; the D gene could be TRBD1 or TRBD2 (5 bases each). This CDR3 spans 16 amino acids. Trimming left V 1 base short and J 3 bases short, with 14 bases between. Germline assignment: CDR1 KGHSH and CDR2 LQKENI. CDR3 coding DNA: TGTGCCAGCTCACCACTATCGGGGCCAGGGACAGATACGCAGTATTTT. Encoded protein: CASSPLSGPGTDTQYF.

CDR3 region: CASSQEPAINYGYTF. CDR3 sequence (DNA): TGCGCCAGCAGCCAAGAACCAGCCATTAACTATGGCTACACCTTC. The V and J genes are TRBV4-3 and TRBJ1-2; D is undetermined. V shed 0 bases and J shed 1 base, with 9 bases lying between them. Per the germline V gene, CDR1 is LGHNA and CDR2 is YSLEER. The CDR3 runs 15 residues.